The present TCR beta chain was sequenced within a study of PD-L1 blockade in urothelial cancer. As for the study in general: Atezolizumab therapy began for patients in 2014, dosed at 1,200 mg intravenously every 3 weeks. Blood analysis occurred 3 weeks (second dose) and 6 weeks after treatment start. Whole-study findings and limits: Larger 3-week expansion of tumor-associated blood clones was seen in durable-benefit patients.

Stated time point: pretreatment peripheral blood. The V gene lost 0 bases and the J gene lost 4 bases, with 13 bases spanning the gap. Germline assignment: CDR1 SGHRS and CDR2 YFSETQ. The CDR3 length is 15 residues. Libraries were prepared by immunoSEQ multiplex PCR; TCRdb keeps only in-frame clonotypes and omits some of them. The sample gives roughly 51,000 clones, more than 65% of which show up once; roughly 10% is in the top ten. On this clone itself: The antigen is undetermined.

The receptor's source is a man between 65 and 80 years old with urothelial cancer. The source material was PBMCs, sampled around atezolizumab (anti-PD-L1) treatment. The chain recombines TRBV5-1 with TRBJ1-1, with D maybe TRBD1 (5 bases). CDR3 residues: CASSLAGGGSTEAFF. CDR3 sequence (DNA): TGCGCCAGCAGCTTGGCCGGGGGGGGTAGCACTGAAGCTTTCTTT.